Sequencing of this TCR beta chain was carried out in a study of shared clonotypes between healthy human individuals. The germline CDR1 and CDR2 sequences are LNHNV and YYDKDF (reference sequence). V lost 5 bases and J lost 7, with 17 bases in between. This CDR3 contains 14 residues. At a deep level, the assay was run. Sequenced by immunoSEQ multiplex PCR; TCRdb stores in-frame clones only, minus some. The data contain about 2.1 million clones, 90% to 95% of them seen just once; the ten biggest clones take up approximately 1.6%. Naive CD8 isolation took CD45RO-negative cells positively selected for CCR7 and excluded terminally differentiated effector memory CD45RA+ cells. Each sample came from a Caucasian adult donor living in Nashville, Tennessee.

Input material: naive CD8+ T cells from PBMCs. The receptor was derived from a man aged 18 to 29 in good health. Some clones in this sample may be carry-over from other donors' samples. The chain couples TRBV15 to TRBJ1-2; tentative D call: TRBD1 (6 bases). As DNA, the CDR3 is TGTGCCACCAGCGGGGACAATCTCTTAGGTGGCTACACCTTC. It yields the protein CATSGDNLLGGYTF. Full variable domain (remainder filled in from reference TRBV15 and TRBJ1-2): DAMVIQNPRYQVTQFGKPVTLSCSQTLNHNVMYWYQQKSSQAPKLLFHYYDKDFNNEADTPDNFQSRRPNTSFCFLDIRSPGLGDTAMYLCATSGDNLLGGYTFGSGTRLTVV.